This T cell receptor (beta chain) derives from a study of T cells in Graves' hyperthyroidism and ophthalmopathy. Amplification of TCR beta CDR3 regions used RNA as the template. HTBI primers drove first-round RT-PCR of the TCR CDR3. MiXCR, applied by TCRdb to the multiplex PCR reads, yields one record per CDR3 protein. The repertoire holds hundreds of thousands of distinct CDR3 sequences, with 12% to 15% as singletons. This clonotype was counted many times. The antigen is unknown. General study findings and limits: Ophthalmopathy was model-predicted a median about 7.1 months pre-onset.

V was clipped by 5 bases and J by 2 bases, with 18 bases between them. There are 16 residues in the CDR3. The germline V gene encodes CDR1 SGHDN and CDR2 FVKESK. An absence of ophthalmopathy progression within 18 months meant stable Graves' hyperthyroidism. Newly diagnosed patients aged 18 to 65 had hyperthyroidism of under 2 months' duration. The sample comprised blood. This chain links TRBV14 with TRBJ1-1, with a tentative D call TRBD1 (5 bases). The source is a woman in her forties with Graves' hyperthyroidism. The DNA for the CDR3 is TGTGCCAGCAGCTCAAACGCGGGGCACCTAAACACTGAAGCTTTCTTT. It translates to CASSSNAGHLNTEAFF.